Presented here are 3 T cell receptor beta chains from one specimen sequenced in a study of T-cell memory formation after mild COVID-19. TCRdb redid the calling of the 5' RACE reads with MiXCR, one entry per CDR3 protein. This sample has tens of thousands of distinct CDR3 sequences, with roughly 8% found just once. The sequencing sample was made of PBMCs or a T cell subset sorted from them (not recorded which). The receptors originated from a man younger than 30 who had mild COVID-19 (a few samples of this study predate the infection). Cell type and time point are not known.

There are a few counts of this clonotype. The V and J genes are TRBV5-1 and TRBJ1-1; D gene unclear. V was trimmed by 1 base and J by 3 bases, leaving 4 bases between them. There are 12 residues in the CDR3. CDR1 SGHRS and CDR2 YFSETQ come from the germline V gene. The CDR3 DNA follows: TGCGCCAGCAGCTTGCTAGACACTGAAGCTTTCTTT. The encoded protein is CASSLLDTEAFF.

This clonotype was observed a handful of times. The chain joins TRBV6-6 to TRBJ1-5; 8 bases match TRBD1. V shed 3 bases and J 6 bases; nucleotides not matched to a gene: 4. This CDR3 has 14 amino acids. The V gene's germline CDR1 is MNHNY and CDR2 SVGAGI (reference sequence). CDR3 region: CASSYTDRAQPQHF. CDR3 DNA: TGTGCCAGCAGTTATACGGACAGGGCTCAGCCCCAGCATTTT.

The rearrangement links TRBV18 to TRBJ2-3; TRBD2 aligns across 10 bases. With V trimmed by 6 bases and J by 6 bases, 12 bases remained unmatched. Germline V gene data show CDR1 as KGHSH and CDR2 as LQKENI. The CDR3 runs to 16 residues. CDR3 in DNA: TGTGCCAGCTCCCCAAACCCTAGCGGGGGAGGGGATACGCAGTATTTT. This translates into CASSPNPSGGGDTQYF.